Here is one T cell receptor beta chain with its context. Its antigen is unknown. This specimen comes from a study of T-cell memory formation after mild COVID-19. On the study more broadly: Largely donor-specific sequence clusters came from a couple of donors.

V trimming: 3 bases; J trimming: 4 bases; junction bases outside the gene matches: 4. CDR1 is DFQATT and CDR2 is SNEGSKA in the germline V gene (reference sequence). CDR3 length: 14 amino acids. Study-level results: There was a balanced CD4/CD8 profile in clones contracting day 15 to 85, and later expanders leaned CD4+.

In TCRdb, the 5' RACE reads were re-called with MiXCR into one record per CDR3 protein. Counted here are tens of thousands of distinct CDR3 sequences, about 10% occurring once; the ten biggest clones make up 1% to 1.4%. Specimen: PBMCs or a T cell subset sorted from them (not recorded which). The TCR comes from a man aged 18 to 35 who had mild COVID-19 (a few samples of this study predate the infection). Cell type and time point are not known. J is TRBJ2-7 and V is TRBV20-1; 12 bases are shared with TRBD1. The DNA for the CDR3 is TGCAGTGCTAGCGGGGACAGGGGGCGATACGAGCAGTACGTC. It is translated as CSASGDRGRYEQYV.